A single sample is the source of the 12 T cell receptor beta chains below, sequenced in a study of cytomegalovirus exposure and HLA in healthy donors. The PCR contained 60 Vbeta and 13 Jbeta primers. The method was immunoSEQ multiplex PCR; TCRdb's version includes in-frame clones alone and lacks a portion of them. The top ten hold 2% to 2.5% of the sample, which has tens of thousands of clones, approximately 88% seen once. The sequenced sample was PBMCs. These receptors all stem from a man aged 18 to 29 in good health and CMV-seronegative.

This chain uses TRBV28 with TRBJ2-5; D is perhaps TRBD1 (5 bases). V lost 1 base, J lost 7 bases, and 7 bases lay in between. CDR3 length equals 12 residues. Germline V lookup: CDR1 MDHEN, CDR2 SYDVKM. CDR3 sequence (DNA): TGTGCCAGCAGTTTATTGCAGGGGACCCAGTACTTC. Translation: CASSLLQGTQYF.

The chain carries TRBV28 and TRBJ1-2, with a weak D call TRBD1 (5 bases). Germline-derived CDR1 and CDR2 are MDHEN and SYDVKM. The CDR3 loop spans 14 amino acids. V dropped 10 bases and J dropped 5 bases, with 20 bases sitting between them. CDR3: CATGGGGGFYGYTF. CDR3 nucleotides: TGTGCCACCGGCGGGGGTGGGGGGTTTTATGGCTACACCTTC.

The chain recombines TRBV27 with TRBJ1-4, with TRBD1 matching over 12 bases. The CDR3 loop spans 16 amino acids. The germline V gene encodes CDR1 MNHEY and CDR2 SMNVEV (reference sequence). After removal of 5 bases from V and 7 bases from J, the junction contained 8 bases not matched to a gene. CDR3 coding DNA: TGTGCCAGCAGTAATACGGGACAGGGGGCCCTTGAAAAACTGTTTTTT. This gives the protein CASSNTGQGALEKLFF.

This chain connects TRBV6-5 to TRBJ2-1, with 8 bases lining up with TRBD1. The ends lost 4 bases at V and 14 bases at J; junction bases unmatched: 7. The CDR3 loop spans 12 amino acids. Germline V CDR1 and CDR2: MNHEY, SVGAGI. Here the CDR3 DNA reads TGTGCCAGCAGTTTCACGGACAGGGTGAAGTTCTTC. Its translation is CASSFTDRVKFF.

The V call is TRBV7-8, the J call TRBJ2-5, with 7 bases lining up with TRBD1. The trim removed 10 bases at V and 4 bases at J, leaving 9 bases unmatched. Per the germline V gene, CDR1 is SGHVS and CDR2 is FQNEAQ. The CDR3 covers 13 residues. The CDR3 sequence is CATKQGSGETQYF. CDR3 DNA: TGTGCCACCAAACAGGGGTCGGGAGAGACCCAGTACTTC.

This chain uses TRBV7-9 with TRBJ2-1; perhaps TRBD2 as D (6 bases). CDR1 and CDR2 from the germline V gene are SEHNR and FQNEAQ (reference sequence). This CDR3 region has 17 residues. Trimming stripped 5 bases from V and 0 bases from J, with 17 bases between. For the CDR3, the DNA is TGTGCCAGCAGCCGGGCCGGTAGCGGAGACTCCTACAATGAGCAGTTCTTC. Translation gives CASSRAGSGDSYNEQFF.

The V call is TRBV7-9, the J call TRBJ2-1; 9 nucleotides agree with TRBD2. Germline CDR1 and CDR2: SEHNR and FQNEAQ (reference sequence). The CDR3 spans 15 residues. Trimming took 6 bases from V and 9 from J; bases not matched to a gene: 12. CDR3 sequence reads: CASSPSVGLAGEQFF. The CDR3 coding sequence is TGTGCCAGCAGTCCAAGTGTGGGACTAGCCGGTGAGCAGTTCTTC.

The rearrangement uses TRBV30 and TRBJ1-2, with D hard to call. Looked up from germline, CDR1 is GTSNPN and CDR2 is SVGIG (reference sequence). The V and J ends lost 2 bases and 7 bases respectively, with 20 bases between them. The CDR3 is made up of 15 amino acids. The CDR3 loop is CAWSSTGPRGGGYTF. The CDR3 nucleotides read TGTGCCTGGAGTTCAACCGGGCCACGAGGAGGTGGCTACACCTTC.

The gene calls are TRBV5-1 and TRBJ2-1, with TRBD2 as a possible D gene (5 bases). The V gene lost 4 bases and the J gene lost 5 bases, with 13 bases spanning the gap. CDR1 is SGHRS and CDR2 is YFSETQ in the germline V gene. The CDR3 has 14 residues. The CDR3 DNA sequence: TGCGCCAGCAGCGCCCAGAGGGCCGACAATGAGCAGTTCTTC. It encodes CASSAQRADNEQFF.

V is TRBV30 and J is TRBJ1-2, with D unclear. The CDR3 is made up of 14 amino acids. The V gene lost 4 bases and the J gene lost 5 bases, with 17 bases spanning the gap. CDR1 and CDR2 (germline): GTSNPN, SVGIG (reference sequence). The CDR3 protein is CAWTTRGFVYGYTF. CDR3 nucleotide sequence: TGTGCCTGGACCACAAGAGGGTTTGTGTATGGCTACACCTTC.

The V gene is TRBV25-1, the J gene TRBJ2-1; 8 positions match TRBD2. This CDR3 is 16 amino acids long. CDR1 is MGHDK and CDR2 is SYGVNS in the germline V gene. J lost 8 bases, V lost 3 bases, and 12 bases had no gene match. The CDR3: CASSDRSGGLGDEQFF. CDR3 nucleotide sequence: TGTGCCAGCAGTGACCGGTCGGGGGGGCTTGGGGATGAGCAGTTCTTC.

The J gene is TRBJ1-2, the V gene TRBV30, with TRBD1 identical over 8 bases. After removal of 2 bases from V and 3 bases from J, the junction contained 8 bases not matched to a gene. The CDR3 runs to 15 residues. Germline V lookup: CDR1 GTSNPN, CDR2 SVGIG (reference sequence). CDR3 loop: CAWSTGTGIDYGYTF. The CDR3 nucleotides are TGTGCCTGGAGTACCGGGACAGGCATTGACTATGGCTACACCTTC.